These T cell receptor beta chains were read from a single sample in a study of blood T cell repertoires in COVID-19. TCRdb's table, derived via immunoSEQ multiplex PCR, lists solely in-frame clones and lacks some. The sample holds some 220,000 clones, about 87% seen once. The specimen was PBMCs or T cells enriched from blood (not recorded which). All receptors come from a woman aged 25 to 39 who had recovered from COVID-19. Each CDR3 is given with its conserved first and last residue. Fields, in order: J gene, clone size, V gene, D gene, CDR3 length, CDR3 DNA, CDR3 protein. D genes are given only for firm matches. Clone size is shown for a subset of rows, as once, few, many or a class of expanded clone.

J gene: TRBJ2-1; clone size: NA; V gene: TRBV7-2; D gene: NA; CDR3 length: 13; CDR3 DNA: TGTGCCAGCAGCTTAGAAGCCGGGTTTGAGCAGTTCTTC; CDR3 protein: CASSLEAGFEQFF
J gene: TRBJ1-2; clone size: NA; V gene: TRBV5-5; D gene: NA; CDR3 length: 13; CDR3 DNA: TGTGCCAGCAGCTTGGACACGGAGGGTGGCTACACCTTC; CDR3 protein: CASSLDTEGGYTF
J gene: TRBJ2-3; clone size: NA; V gene: TRBV5-6; D gene: TRBD2; CDR3 length: 17; CDR3 DNA: TGTGCCAGCAGCCGCCGACTAGCGGGGACAAGCACAGATACGCAGTATTTT; CDR3 protein: CASSRRLAGTSTDTQYF
J gene: TRBJ1-6; clone size: NA; V gene: TRBV10-3; D gene: NA; CDR3 length: 16; CDR3 DNA: TGTGCCATCAGTGAGTCGTGGAGCGGCTCTAATTCACCCCTCCACTTT; CDR3 protein: CAISESWSGSNSPLHF
J gene: TRBJ1-4; clone size: NA; V gene: TRBV5-1; D gene: NA; CDR3 length: 14; CDR3 DNA: TGCGCCAGCAGCTTGGAAGCAGGGAATGAAAAACTGTTTTTT; CDR3 protein: CASSLEAGNEKLFF
J gene: TRBJ1-2; clone size: NA; V gene: TRBV29-1; D gene: TRBD1; CDR3 length: 11; CDR3 DNA: TGCAGCGTTGGACAGGGCCGTGGCTACACCTTC; CDR3 protein: CSVGQGRGYTF
J gene: TRBJ1-2; clone size: NA; V gene: TRBV29-1; D gene: NA; CDR3 length: 13; CDR3 DNA: TGCAGCGGAGCTACGGGACACTCCTATGGCTACACCTTC; CDR3 protein: CSGATGHSYGYTF
J gene: TRBJ2-1; clone size: NA; V gene: TRBV29-1; D gene: NA; CDR3 length: 15; CDR3 DNA: TGCAGCGTTGAAGAGGATAGGGGATCAGGCAATGAGCAGTTCTTC; CDR3 protein: CSVEEDRGSGNEQFF
J gene: TRBJ1-1; clone size: NA; V gene: TRBV18; D gene: TRBD1; CDR3 length: 18; CDR3 DNA: TGTGCCAGCTCACCACCGAGGGACAGGGTGGGATTATGGACTGAAGCTTTCTTT; CDR3 protein: CASSPPRDRVGLWTEAFF
J gene: TRBJ1-2; clone size: NA; V gene: TRBV6-5; D gene: NA; CDR3 length: 13; CDR3 DNA: TGTGCCAGCAGTTACAAAACAGGGAGCGGCTACACCTTC; CDR3 protein: CASSYKTGSGYTF
J gene: TRBJ1-2; clone size: NA; V gene: TRBV7-8; D gene: TRBD1; CDR3 length: 16; CDR3 DNA: TGTGCCAGCAGCTTAGCGGCCGGACAGGGAAGGAACGGCTACACCTTC; CDR3 protein: CASSLAAGQGRNGYTF
J gene: TRBJ1-1; clone size: NA; V gene: TRBV4-3; D gene: NA; CDR3 length: 16; CDR3 DNA: TGCGCCAGCAGCCAAGTCCAGGACTACATGAACACTGAAGCTTTCTTT; CDR3 protein: CASSQVQDYMNTEAFF
J gene: TRBJ1-2; clone size: NA; V gene: TRBV5-1; D gene: NA; CDR3 length: 15; CDR3 DNA: TGCGCCAGCAGCTTGGCCCCGGACAGTCCCTATGGCTACACCTTC; CDR3 protein: CASSLAPDSPYGYTF
J gene: TRBJ2-7; clone size: NA; V gene: TRBV4-3; D gene: NA; CDR3 length: 16; CDR3 DNA: TGCGCCAGCAGCCAAGACGGAGCGGGTCCCTCCTACGAGCAGTACTTC; CDR3 protein: CASSQDGAGPSYEQYF
J gene: TRBJ2-7; clone size: NA; V gene: TRBV29-1; D gene: TRBD1; CDR3 length: 12; CDR3 DNA: TGCAGCGTTCGGGACAGCACCTACGAGCAGTACTTC; CDR3 protein: CSVRDSTYEQYF
J gene: TRBJ2-7; clone size: NA; V gene: TRBV12-3/TRBV12-4; D gene: NA; CDR3 length: 12; CDR3 DNA: TGTGCCAGCACATCAGGGCGCTACGAGCAGTACTTC; CDR3 protein: CASTSGRYEQYF
J gene: TRBJ1-1; clone size: NA; V gene: TRBV9; D gene: NA; CDR3 length: 15; CDR3 DNA: TGTGCCAGCAGCGGATCAGAGGGAGGTGGCACTGAAGCTTTCTTT; CDR3 protein: CASSGSEGGGTEAFF
J gene: TRBJ2-5; clone size: NA; V gene: TRBV18; D gene: NA; CDR3 length: 14; CDR3 DNA: TGTGCCAGCTCACCGGGCACCCTACAAGAGACCCAGTACTTC; CDR3 protein: CASSPGTLQETQYF
J gene: TRBJ2-5; clone size: once; V gene: TRBV6-5; D gene: TRBD2; CDR3 length: 13; CDR3 DNA: TGTGCCAGCAGTCCTCGGGGGGGAGAGACCCAGTACTTC; CDR3 protein: CASSPRGGETQYF
J gene: TRBJ1-1; clone size: NA; V gene: TRBV7-9; D gene: TRBD1; CDR3 length: 16; CDR3 DNA: TGTGCCAGCAGCCCGGGACAGGGGGACATGAACACTGAAGCTTTCTTT; CDR3 protein: CASSPGQGDMNTEAFF
J gene: TRBJ1-6; clone size: NA; V gene: TRBV18; D gene: NA; CDR3 length: 14; CDR3 DNA: TGTGCCAGCTCACCACGGGACAAGGATTCACCCCTCCACTTT; CDR3 protein: CASSPRDKDSPLHF
J gene: TRBJ1-2; clone size: NA; V gene: TRBV6-2/TRBV6-3; D gene: NA; CDR3 length: 15; CDR3 DNA: TGTGCCAGCAGTTACTCGAGATCGGGAGAAGGGGGCTACACCTTC; CDR3 protein: CASSYSRSGEGGYTF
J gene: TRBJ1-2; clone size: NA; V gene: TRBV29-1; D gene: NA; CDR3 length: 12; CDR3 DNA: TGCAGCGTTGGTGGGGGGGCTGATGGCTACACCTTC; CDR3 protein: CSVGGGADGYTF
J gene: TRBJ1-2; clone size: NA; V gene: TRBV3-1/TRBV3-2; D gene: TRBD1; CDR3 length: 15; CDR3 DNA: TGTGCCAGCAGCTCCCCGGGACAGGGGGACTATGGCTACACCTTC; CDR3 protein: CASSSPGQGDYGYTF
J gene: TRBJ1-6; clone size: NA; V gene: TRBV14; D gene: TRBD1; CDR3 length: 16; CDR3 DNA: TGTGCCAGCAGCCAAGATTTCGGACAGGGGTGGTCACCCCTCCACTTT; CDR3 protein: CASSQDFGQGWSPLHF
J gene: TRBJ1-6; clone size: NA; V gene: TRBV12-3/TRBV12-4; D gene: NA; CDR3 length: 13; CDR3 DNA: TGTGCCAGCAGTCACACAGGGAATTCACCCCTCCACTTT; CDR3 protein: CASSHTGNSPLHF
J gene: TRBJ2-5; clone size: NA; V gene: TRBV7-9; D gene: NA; CDR3 length: 16; CDR3 DNA: TGTGCCAGCAGCCCAATACTAAGACAGGTCGGAGAGACCCAGTACTTC; CDR3 protein: CASSPILRQVGETQYF
J gene: TRBJ2-1; clone size: NA; V gene: TRBV19; D gene: TRBD2; CDR3 length: 16; CDR3 DNA: TGTGCCAGTAGCGCCAGGGCCAGCGGGGGGCACAATGAGCAGTTCTTC; CDR3 protein: CASSARASGGHNEQFF
J gene: TRBJ1-3; clone size: NA; V gene: TRBV2; D gene: NA; CDR3 length: 15; CDR3 DNA: TGTGCCAGCAGTGGAGCCAGGTCTACTGGAAACACCATATATTTT; CDR3 protein: CASSGARSTGNTIYF
J gene: TRBJ2-1; clone size: NA; V gene: TRBV3-1/TRBV3-2; D gene: TRBD2; CDR3 length: 15; CDR3 DNA: TGTGCCAGCAGCCAAGACATACCTAGCGGAAATGAGCAGTTCTTC; CDR3 protein: CASSQDIPSGNEQFF
J gene: TRBJ2-7; clone size: NA; V gene: TRBV27; D gene: TRBD1; CDR3 length: 16; CDR3 DNA: TGTGCCAGCAGTTTTTTAAGGGGACAGGGGATCAACGAGCAGTACTTC; CDR3 protein: CASSFLRGQGINEQYF
J gene: TRBJ1-4; clone size: NA; V gene: TRBV4-1; D gene: NA; CDR3 length: 16; CDR3 DNA: TGCGCCAGCAGCCAAGGAGTTTCGGGGGAAGGTGAAAAACTGTTTTTT; CDR3 protein: CASSQGVSGEGEKLFF
J gene: TRBJ1-1; clone size: NA; V gene: TRBV19; D gene: NA; CDR3 length: 14; CDR3 DNA: TGTGCCAGTAGTTTCCTACTCAAGAACACTGAAGCTTTCTTT; CDR3 protein: CASSFLLKNTEAFF